This T cell receptor beta chain was sequenced in a study of tumor-infiltrating lymphocytes in primary liver carcinoma. Constant-region priming of approximately 500 ng total RNA yielded TCR beta cDNA. Construction of TCR beta libraries relied on three successive nested multiplex PCR rounds employing slightly modified ARM-PCR. TCRdb re-analysed the multiplex PCR reads in MiXCR, keeping a single row per CDR3 protein. Among about 130,000 distinct CDR3 sequences listed, around 60% were seen once. Worth noting for this clonotype: A read error may explain this, as a much larger clone is one base away.

The tissue used was unsorted bulk material of about 19-33 mg. RNA and DNA were co-extracted from it with the AllPrep DNA/RNA mini kit. Every patient in the cohort had a primary liver carcinoma. That carcinoma was treated by surgical resection. The sequenced sample consisted of liver tumor tissue from sampling region 3. Subset specified: tumor region T3, left-lateral pole. This receptor was obtained from a woman aged 55-70 years with primary liver carcinoma and hepatitis B virus infection.

CDR3 coding DNA: TGTGCCAGGAGCTTGGTCCCCGGGACGGCATCCTACGAGCAGTACTTC. Encoded protein: CARSLVPGTASYEQYF. The chain recombines TRBV5-5 with TRBJ2-7; the D gene could be TRBD1 or TRBD2 (5 bases each). The CDR3 has 16 residues. Germline V gene lookup returns CDR1 SGHKS and CDR2 YYEKEE (reference sequence). The full variable domain, with the rest looked up from reference TRBV5-5 and TRBJ2-7, is DAGVTQSPTHLIKTRGQQVTLRCSPISGHKSVSWYQQVLGQGPQFIFQYYEKEERGRGNFPDRFSARQFPNYSSELNVNALLLGDSALYLCARSLVPGTASYEQYFGPGTRLTVT.